This T cell receptor (beta chain) was obtained from a study of human T cells and chemical hapten exposure. Study-level information: Patients were mainly female, each with alopecia areata, totalis or universalis. Overall study findings and caveats: DPC sensitization left the count of TCRs above 1 in 1000 unchanged. Expanded TCRs were compared with controls, and the expanded TCRs formed significantly more large CDR3 similarity clusters.

As to time point: patch test 3, about 24 weeks after DPC sensitization. Treatment in this sample: therapeutic diphenylcyclopropenone sensitization with weekly scalp DPC. Notes on this clonotype: Its target is unknown.

During construction of the library, unique molecular identifiers were attached to individual cDNA molecules for quantitative, reproducible TCR counting. One entry per CDR3 protein results from TCRdb running MiXCR on the RACE reads. This table holds over 100,000 distinct CDR3 sequences, roughly 12% found once. This receptor was identified in a woman aged 45-59 years with alopecia areata. Some clones in this sample may be carry-over from other donors' samples. The material sequenced was whole blood, taken in connection with sensitization to the hapten diphenylcyclopropenone (DPC).

CDR3: CSARDQNRAEAFF. Written as DNA, the CDR3 is TGCAGTGCTAGAGATCAAAATAGGGCTGAAGCTTTCTTT. This chain uses TRBV20-1 with TRBJ1-1; unclear D gene. This CDR3 has 13 residues. The germline V gene encodes CDR1 DFQATT and CDR2 SNEGSKA (reference sequence). Trimming shortened V by 0 bases and J by 6 bases, and 11 bases separated the two germline ends.